The sequence of this TCR beta chain was determined in a study of cytomegalovirus exposure and HLA in healthy donors. Notes on the study in general: In a later analysis, a missense DCLRE1C variant was linked to TCR beta V- and J-gene trimming.

Primers included in the PCR were 60 Vbeta and 13 Jbeta primers. Repertoires were generated with immunoSEQ multiplex PCR, while TCRdb's copy carries only in-frame clones and drops some. This table has about 120,000 clones, roughly 70% appearing once. Germline V gene sequence: CDR1 SNHLY, CDR2 FYNNEI. The CDR3 length is 13 residues. This clone was detected once. The antigen remains undetermined. This clonotype was sampled from a woman in her thirties or forties in good health and CMV-seronegative. The sequenced sample was PBMCs. This chain links TRBV2 with TRBJ1-6; 7 bases agree with TRBD1. CDR3 DNA sequence: TGTGCAGGGGCCGAGGGGGCCCGTTCACCCCTCCACTTT. This encodes CAGAEGARSPLHF.